One TCR beta chain is described in this entry. In the same sample, other DNA sequences code for this CDR3. This sample is drawn from a study of blood T cell repertoires in COVID-19. At the level of the study: Nucleic acid was either cDNA or gDNA, and it came from T cells, B-cell-depleted T cells, or PBMCs.

Germline V lookup: CDR1 SGHNT, CDR2 YENEEA. This CDR3 contains 15 residues. Trimming removed 5 bases from V and 3 bases from J; junction bases left unmatched: 7. Here immunoSEQ multiplex PCR was the method, and the copy in TCRdb shows in-frame clones only, minus some. The sample lists 150,000 or so clones; less than 90% were seen once. The sample consisted of peripheral blood. This chain uses TRBV11-3 with TRBJ1-1, with TRBD1 matching over 9 bases. This receptor was obtained from a man aged 55 to 70 with acute or convalescent COVID-19. The CDR3 protein is CASSPGQGRDTEAFF. CDR3 sequence (DNA): TGTGCCAGCAGCCCGGGACAGGGTAGGGACACTGAAGCTTTCTTT.